The T cell receptor (beta chain) under discussion was sequenced for a study of T cells in Graves' hyperthyroidism and ophthalmopathy. Study context: Specimen type is peripheral blood, collected at initial diagnosis prior to any treatment.

General study findings and limits: Among thyroid clonotypes expanded above 0.001, most also appeared in blood.

Amplified TCR beta CDR3 regions derived from RNA transcripts. The HTBI primer set served for first-round RT-PCR of the TCR CDR3. A single record per CDR3 protein comes from TCRdb applying MiXCR to the multiplex PCR reads. The repertoire includes 550,000 to 800,000 distinct CDR3 sequences, about 17% of them detected once, and over 7.5% sits in the top ten. A remark on this clonotype: As yet, its antigen is unknown.

There are 14 residues in the CDR3. Germline-derived CDR1 and CDR2 are SGHTA and FQGNSA. V lost 4 bases to trimming and J lost 4 bases, with 13 bases between them. The sequence came from a man aged 18 to 30 with Graves' hyperthyroidism. The sample taken for sequencing was blood. This chain joins TRBV7-2 and TRBJ1-2; a weak D match, TRBD1 (6 bases). The CDR3 here is CASSWPGAGYGYTF. CDR3 nucleotide sequence: TGTGCCAGCAGCTGGCCGGGGGCCGGCTATGGCTACACCTTC.